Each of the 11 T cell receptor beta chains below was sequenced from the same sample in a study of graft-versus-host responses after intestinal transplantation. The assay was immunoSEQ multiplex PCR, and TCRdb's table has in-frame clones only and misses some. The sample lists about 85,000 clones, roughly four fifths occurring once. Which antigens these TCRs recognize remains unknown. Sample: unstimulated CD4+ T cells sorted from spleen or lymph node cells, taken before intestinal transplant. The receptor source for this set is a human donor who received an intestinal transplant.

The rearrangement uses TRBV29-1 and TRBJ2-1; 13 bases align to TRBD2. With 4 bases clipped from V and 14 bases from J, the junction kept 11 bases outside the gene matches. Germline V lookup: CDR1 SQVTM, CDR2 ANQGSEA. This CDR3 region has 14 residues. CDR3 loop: CSVGPGLAGELEFF. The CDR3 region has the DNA TGCAGCGTTGGACCCGGACTAGCGGGGGAATTGGAGTTCTTC.

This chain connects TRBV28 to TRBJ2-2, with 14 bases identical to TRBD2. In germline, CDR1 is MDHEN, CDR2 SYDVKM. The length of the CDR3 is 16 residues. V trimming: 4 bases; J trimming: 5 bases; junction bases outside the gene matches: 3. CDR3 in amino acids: CASSSGLAGATGELFF. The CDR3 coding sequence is TGTGCCAGCAGTTCGGGACTAGCGGGAGCAACCGGGGAGCTGTTTTTT. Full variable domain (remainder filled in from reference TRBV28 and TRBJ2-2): DVKVTQSSRYLVKRTGEKVFLECVQDMDHENMFWYRQDPGLGLRLIYFSYDVKMKEKGDIPEGYSVSREKKERFSLILESASTNQTSMYLCASSSGLAGATGELFFGEGSRLTVL.

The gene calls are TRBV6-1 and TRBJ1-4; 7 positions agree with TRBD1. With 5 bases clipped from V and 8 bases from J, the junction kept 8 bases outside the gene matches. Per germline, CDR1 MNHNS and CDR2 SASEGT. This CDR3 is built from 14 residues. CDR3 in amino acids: CASSSGGGKEKLFF. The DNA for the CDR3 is TGTGCCAGCAGTTCCGGAGGGGGCAAAGAAAAACTGTTTTTT.

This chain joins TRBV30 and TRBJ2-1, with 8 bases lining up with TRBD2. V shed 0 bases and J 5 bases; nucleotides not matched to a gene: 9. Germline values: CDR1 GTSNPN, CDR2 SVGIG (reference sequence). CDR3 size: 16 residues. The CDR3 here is CAWSVPRGGGHNEQFF. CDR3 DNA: TGTGCCTGGAGTGTACCTCGGGGCGGGGGGCACAATGAGCAGTTCTTC.

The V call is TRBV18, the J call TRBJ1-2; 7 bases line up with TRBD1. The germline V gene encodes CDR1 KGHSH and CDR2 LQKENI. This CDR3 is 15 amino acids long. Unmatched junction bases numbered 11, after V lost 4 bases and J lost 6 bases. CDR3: CASSLDRADWDGYTF. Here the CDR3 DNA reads TGTGCCAGCTCACTCGACAGGGCCGATTGGGATGGCTACACCTTC.

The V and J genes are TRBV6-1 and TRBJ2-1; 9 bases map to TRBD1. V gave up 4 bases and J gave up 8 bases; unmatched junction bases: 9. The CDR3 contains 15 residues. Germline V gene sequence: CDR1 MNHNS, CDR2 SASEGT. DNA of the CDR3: TGTGCCAGCAGTGCTTTACAGGGGGCTAATGATGAGCAGTTCTTC. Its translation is CASSALQGANDEQFF.

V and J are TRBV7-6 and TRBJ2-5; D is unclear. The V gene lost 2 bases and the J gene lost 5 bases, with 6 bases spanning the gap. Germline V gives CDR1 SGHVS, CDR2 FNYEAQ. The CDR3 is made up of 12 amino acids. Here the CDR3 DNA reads TGTGCCAGCAGCTTATTGAGGGAGACCCAGTACTTC. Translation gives CASSLLRETQYF.

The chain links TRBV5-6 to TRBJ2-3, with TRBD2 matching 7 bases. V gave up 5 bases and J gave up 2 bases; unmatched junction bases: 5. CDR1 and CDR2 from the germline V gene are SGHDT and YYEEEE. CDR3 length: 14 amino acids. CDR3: CASSWDYATDTQYF. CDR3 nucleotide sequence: TGTGCCAGCAGTTGGGACTATGCCACAGATACGCAGTATTTT.

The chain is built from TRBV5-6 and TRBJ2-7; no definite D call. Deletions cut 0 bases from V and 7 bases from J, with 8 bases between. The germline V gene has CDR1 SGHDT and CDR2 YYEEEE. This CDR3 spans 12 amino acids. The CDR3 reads CASSLGLVEQYF. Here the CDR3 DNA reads TGTGCCAGCAGCTTGGGACTGGTGGAGCAGTACTTC.

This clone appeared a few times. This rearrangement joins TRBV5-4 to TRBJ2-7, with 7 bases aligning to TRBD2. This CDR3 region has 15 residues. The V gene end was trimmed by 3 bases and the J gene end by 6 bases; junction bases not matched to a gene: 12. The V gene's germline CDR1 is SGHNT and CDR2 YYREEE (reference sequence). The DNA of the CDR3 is TGTGCCAGCAGCTACCCGGGGAGGGCGGGCGGCGAGCAGTACTTC. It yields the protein CASSYPGRAGGEQYF.

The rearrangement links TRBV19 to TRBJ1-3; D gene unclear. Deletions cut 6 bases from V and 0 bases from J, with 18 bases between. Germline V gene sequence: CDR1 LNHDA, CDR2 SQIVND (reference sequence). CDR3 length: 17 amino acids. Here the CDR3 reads CASSLIFSGGSGNTIYF. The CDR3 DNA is TGTGCCAGTAGCCTGATCTTTTCCGGCGGCTCTGGAAACACCATATATTTT.